This T cell receptor (beta chain) is from a study of blood T cell repertoires in COVID-19 (dated by TCRdb to between 2020 and 2021). About the investigation overall: The collaborator samples originated in the United States, Italy and Spain and spanned the acute and convalescent phases of COVID-19. The prospective study material was composed of cDNA or gDNA derived from T cells, B-cell-depleted T cells, or PBMCs. The dataset comprised deeply sampled blood TCRbeta repertoires from subjects exposed to, actively infected with, or recovered from COVID-19. The samples were drawn from two sources: the first 160 participants of the ongoing ImmuneRACE study, and 1,000 to 1,500 subjects contributed by 6 global collaborators. The repertoires were made available in a free public database intended to serve as a resource for research on the immune response to SARS-CoV-2. Where HLA class I and class II types were available, the types were taken from metadata supplied by the sample provider, not from assay-based typing. A de-identified subject ID, COVID-19 status, age in years and sex were almost always included in the sample metadata. Broader findings and caveats from the paper: Clinical and demographic metadata were provided uncurated, with the amount varying by source and participant.

The CDR3 runs 14 residues from the cysteine to the phenylalanine. This entry keeps only the CDR3 DNA: 42 bases, framed from base 1. The germline V gene (reference sequence) yields MNHEY for CDR1 and SMNVEV for CDR2. In regard to this clone: This clone's antigen is unknown. One end of the junction does not line up with germline, which may come from a read error.

Participants in the prospective study were aged 18 to 89 years, lived in over 20 United States geographic areas, and enrolled through a virtual design. Cohort assignment in the prospective study relied on participant-reported clinical history from a screening survey and a study questionnaire. Each participant in the prospective study had whole blood, serum and a nasopharyngeal or oropharyngeal swab collected by mobile phlebotomists. Participants in the prospective study had the option to provide additional blood draws and questionnaires over a roughly two-month period. Before DNA extraction, prospective study blood samples were shipped either frozen or at room temperature. The immunoSEQ Assay, a bias-controlled multiplex PCR, was used to amplify TCRbeta CDR3 regions from genomic DNA. Processing in the source paper ran as follows. The number of nucleated cells in each sample was estimated from the amplification of reference gene primers within the assay. Sequence reads were collapsed and filtered to measure the absolute abundance of every unique TCRbeta CDR3 rearrangement. For each sample, productive Simpson clonality was calculated by taking the square root of Simpson's diversity index across productive rearrangements. Imported from immuneACCESS, the table was reduced by TCRdb to in-frame sequences with V and J called. These copies leave out some clones; in studies compared against another copy, an unresolved V gene accounts for under half, and the cause of the remainder is not known. V and J calls plus clone size are reproduced from that table; the DNA served to infer D and trimming. For this sample the table gives approximately 210,000 clones, of which around 90% were detected only once. Of the sample, 14% to 15% is held by the ten largest clones.

This sequence originates from a woman aged 45-60 years with acute COVID-19. The chain uses TRBV27 and TRBJ1-4; the D segment cannot be called with confidence. Sequencing was done on a sample of PBMCs or T cells enriched from blood (not recorded which). In nucleotide form, the sequence is TGTGCCAGCACTCGAGCCCCTCCTAAGGAAAAACTGTTTTTT. It encodes CASTRAPPKEKLFF.